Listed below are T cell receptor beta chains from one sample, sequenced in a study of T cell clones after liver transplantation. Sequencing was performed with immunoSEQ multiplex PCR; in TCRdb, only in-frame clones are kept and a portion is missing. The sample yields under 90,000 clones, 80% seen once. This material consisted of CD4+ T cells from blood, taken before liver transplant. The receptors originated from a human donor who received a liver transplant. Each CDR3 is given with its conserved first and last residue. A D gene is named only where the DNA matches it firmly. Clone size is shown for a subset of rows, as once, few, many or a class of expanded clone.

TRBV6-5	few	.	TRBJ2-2	TGTGCCAGCAGCACGGGCCTTAACACCGGGGAGCTGTTTTTT	CASSTGLNTGELFF
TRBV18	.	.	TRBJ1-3	TGTGCCAGCTCATCCTTGGACAGTGGAAACACCATATATTTT	CASSSLDSGNTIYF
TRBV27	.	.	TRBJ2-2	TGTGCCAGCGGGGGTCTCGACACCGGGGAGCTGTTTTTT	CASGGLDTGELFF
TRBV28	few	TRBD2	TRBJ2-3	TGTGCCAGCAGTCGTGGGAGCGGGATACTACTCACAGATACGCAGTATTTT	CASSRGSGILLTDTQYF
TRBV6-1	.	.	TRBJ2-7	TGTGCCAGCAGCCCCGGGGGACCCATCCACGAGCAGTACTTC	CASSPGGPIHEQYF
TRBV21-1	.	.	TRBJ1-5	TGTGCCAGCAGCAGGTATGGGGGGAGTCAGCCCCAGCATTTT	CASSRYGGSQPQHF
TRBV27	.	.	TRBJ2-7	TGTGCCAGCAGTTGGGCGGGATCGGGCGAGCAGTACTTC	CASSWAGSGEQYF
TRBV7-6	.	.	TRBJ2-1	TGTGCCAGCAGCTTAGTGGGGACCGGTGTGGGTGAGCAGTTCTTC	CASSLVGTGVGEQFF
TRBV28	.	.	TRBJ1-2	TGTGCCAGCCATTATCTGACAGCTAACTATGGCTACACCTTC	CASHYLTANYGYTF
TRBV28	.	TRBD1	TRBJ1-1	TGTGCCAGCAGTTTTAGACAGGGGGATGAAGCTTTCTTT	CASSFRQGDEAFF
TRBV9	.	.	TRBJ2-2	TGTGCCAGCAGCGGGAGGGCCTTCTCGAACACCGGGGAGCTGTTTTTT	CASSGRAFSNTGELFF
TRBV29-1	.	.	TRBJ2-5	TGCAGCGTTGATACAGGTCAAGAGACCCAGTACTTC	CSVDTGQETQYF
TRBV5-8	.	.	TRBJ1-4	TGTGCCAGCAGCGGTGGGCTGATTGCAACTAATGAAAAACTGTTTTTT	CASSGGLIATNEKLFF
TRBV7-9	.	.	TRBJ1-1	TGTGCCAGCAGCTTCGACTCGAACACTGAAGCTTTCTTT	CASSFDSNTEAFF
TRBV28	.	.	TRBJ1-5	TGTGCCAGCAAAGGAGGGGCCCAGCCCCAGCATTTT	CASKGGAQPQHF
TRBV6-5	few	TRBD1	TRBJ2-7	TGTGCCAGCAGACGGACAGGTCCCCCCTACGAGCAGTACTTC	CASRRTGPPYEQYF
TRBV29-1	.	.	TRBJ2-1	TGCAGCGTACCCGGGACCAGCTACGATGAGCAGTTCTTC	CSVPGTSYDEQFF
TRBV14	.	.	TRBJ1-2	TGTGCCAGCAGCCTCTGGACAGCTAACTATGGCTACACCTTC	CASSLWTANYGYTF
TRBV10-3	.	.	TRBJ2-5	TGTGCCATCAGTGAGGGCGGGGGCCGGGAGACCCAGTACTTC	CAISEGGGRETQYF
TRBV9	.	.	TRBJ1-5	TGTGCCAGCAGCGTTACCGGGGAGCCCTATCAGCCCCAGCATTTT	CASSVTGEPYQPQHF
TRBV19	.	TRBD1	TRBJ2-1	TGTGCCAGTAGTATCCGGGACAGGGGGTGGGATGAGCAGTTCTTC	CASSIRDRGWDEQFF
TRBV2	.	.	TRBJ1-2	TGTGCCAGCAGTCCTTTAAGCCTTATCACAGGGCGAATCGGCTACACCTTC	CASSPLSLITGRIGYTF
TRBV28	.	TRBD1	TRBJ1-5	TGTGCCAGCAGTTCACTACCCCTCCGGACAGGGAATCAGCCCCAGCATTTT	CASSSLPLRTGNQPQHF
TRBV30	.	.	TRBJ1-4	TGTGCCTGGAGTGTACACGGGTTCGGTGAAAAACTGTTTTTT	CAWSVHGFGEKLFF
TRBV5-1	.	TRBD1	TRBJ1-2	TGCGCCAGCAGCTTGGTAGGACAGGGGGGAGACTATGGCTACACCTTC	CASSLVGQGGDYGYTF
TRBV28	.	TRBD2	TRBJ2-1	TGTGCCAGCACTCCTAGCGGGAGTTCCTACAATGAGCAGTTCTTC	CASTPSGSSYNEQFF
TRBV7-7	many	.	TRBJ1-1	TGTGCCAGCAGCTTAGACAAGAACACTGAAGCTTTCTTT	CASSLDKNTEAFF
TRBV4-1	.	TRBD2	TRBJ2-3	TGCGCCAGCAGCCAAGATGGGCTAGCGGGAGGGGATACGCAGTATTTT	CASSQDGLAGGDTQYF
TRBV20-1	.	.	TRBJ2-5	TGCAGGGCCGGAGCCGGAGAGACCCAGTACTTC	CRAGAGETQYF
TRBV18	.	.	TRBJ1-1	TGTGCCAGCTCACGATTGGGGACCGAAGCTTTCTTT	CASSRLGTEAFF
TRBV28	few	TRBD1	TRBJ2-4	TGTGCCAGCAGTTTTAGTCTCTTAGGGACAGGGGCCGACTTAGCCAAAAACATTCAGTACTTC	CASSFSLLGTGADLAKNIQYF
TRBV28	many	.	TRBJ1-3	TGTGCCAGCAGTTCGACAGGCGTCGGGAACACCATATATTTT	CASSSTGVGNTIYF
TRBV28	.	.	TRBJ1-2	TGTGCCAGCAGCCCCGTGGGGCTCTATGGCTACACCTTC	CASSPVGLYGYTF
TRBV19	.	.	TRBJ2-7	TGTGCCAGTATTCGAAGGACACTGGGCTACGAGCAGTACTTC	CASIRRTLGYEQYF
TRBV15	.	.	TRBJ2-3	TGTGCCACCAGCAGAGATTTAGGGGCCCCCAGCACAGATACGCAGTATTTT	CATSRDLGAPSTDTQYF
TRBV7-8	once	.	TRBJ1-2	TGTGCCAGCAGCTTAGGCGGACAGCGAGAGAACTATGGCTACACCTTC	CASSLGGQRENYGYTF
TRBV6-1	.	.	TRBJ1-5	TGTGCCAGCAGTGACAGGGTAGGGTACGGTAGCAATCAGCCCCAGCATTTT	CASSDRVGYGSNQPQHF
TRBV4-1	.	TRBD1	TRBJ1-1	TGCGCCAGCAGCCATACCGGGACAGGGGGCAATGAAGCTTTCTTT	CASSHTGTGGNEAFF
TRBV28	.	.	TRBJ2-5	TGTGCCAGCCGGAGTTGGGGGCGAGGGCTTCAAGAGACCCAGTACTTC	CASRSWGRGLQETQYF
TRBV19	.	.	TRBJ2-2	TGTGCCAGTAGTATTTCAGCAGGGTCCACCGGGGAGCTGTTTTTT	CASSISAGSTGELFF
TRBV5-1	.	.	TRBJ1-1	TGCGCCAGCGGCGGACAGAAAAACGACGGTAGGAACACTGAAGCTTTCTTT	CASGGQKNDGRNTEAFF
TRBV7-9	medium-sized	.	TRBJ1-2	TGTGCCACCCTAGATGGCCAGGGGATCAATGGCTACACCTTC	CATLDGQGINGYTF
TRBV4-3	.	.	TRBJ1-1	TGCGCCAGCAGCCTTACAGGGACGAACACTGAAGCTTTCTTT	CASSLTGTNTEAFF
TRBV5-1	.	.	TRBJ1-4	TGCGCCAGCAGCCCCGTGAGGGGAGAGGAAAAACTGTTTTTT	CASSPVRGEEKLFF
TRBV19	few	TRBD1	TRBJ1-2	TGTGCCAGTAGGGGGACAGGGATACGCTATGGCTACACCTTC	CASRGTGIRYGYTF
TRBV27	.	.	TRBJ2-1	TGTGCCAGCAGTTTCTGGAAAAACAATGAGCAGTTCTTC	CASSFWKNNEQFF
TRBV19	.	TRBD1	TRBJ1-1	TGTGCCACGGGGACAGGGGTAAACACTGAAGCTTTCTTT	CATGTGVNTEAFF
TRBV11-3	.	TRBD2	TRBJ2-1	TGTGCCAGCAGTCCTACTAGCGGGAGGTTCAATGAGCAGTTCTTC	CASSPTSGRFNEQFF